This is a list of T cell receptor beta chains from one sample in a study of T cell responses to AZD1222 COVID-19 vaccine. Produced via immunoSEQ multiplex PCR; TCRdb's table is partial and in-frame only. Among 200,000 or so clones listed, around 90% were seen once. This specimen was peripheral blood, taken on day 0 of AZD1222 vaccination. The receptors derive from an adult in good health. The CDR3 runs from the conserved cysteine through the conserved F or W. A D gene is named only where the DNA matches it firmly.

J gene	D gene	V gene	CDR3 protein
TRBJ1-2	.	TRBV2	CASSAVETLGYTF
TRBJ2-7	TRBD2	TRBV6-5	CASSPQTAGGDEQYF
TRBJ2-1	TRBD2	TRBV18	CASSPLNGGAGEQFF
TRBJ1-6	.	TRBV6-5	CASSYRGESPLHF
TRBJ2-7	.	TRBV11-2	CASSLEGPGFFQYF
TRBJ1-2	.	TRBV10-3	CAISPKQENYGYTF
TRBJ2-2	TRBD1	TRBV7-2	CASSERDRATGELFF
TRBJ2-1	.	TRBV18	CASSPRGSSYNEQFF
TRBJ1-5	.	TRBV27	CASSRLFGDGGNQPQHF
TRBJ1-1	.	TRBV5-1	CASSPDPAGTVNTEAFF
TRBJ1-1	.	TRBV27	CASSLLDSSTEAFF
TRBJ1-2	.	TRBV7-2	CASSRDSNYGYTF
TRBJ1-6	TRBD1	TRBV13	CASSTRTGWNSPLHF
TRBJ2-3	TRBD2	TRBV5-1	CASSLSSGGFSSTDTQYF
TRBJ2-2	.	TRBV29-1	CSARVGELFF
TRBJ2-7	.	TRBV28	CASSGQGGGYEQYF
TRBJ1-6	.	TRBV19	CASTPAGAPLHF
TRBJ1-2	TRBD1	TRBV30	CAWSATGADGYTF
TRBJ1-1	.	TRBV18	CASSPSEQGNTEAFF
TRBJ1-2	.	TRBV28	CASSRYQGSRGYTF
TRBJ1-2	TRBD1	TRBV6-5	CASSYPEGADYGYTF
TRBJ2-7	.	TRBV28	CASSTGKVQYF
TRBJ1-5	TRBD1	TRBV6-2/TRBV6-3	CASSSGQGVGQPQHF
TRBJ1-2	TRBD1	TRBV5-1	CARTRGDRGGYTF
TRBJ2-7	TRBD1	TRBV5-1	CASSSTGGYEQYF
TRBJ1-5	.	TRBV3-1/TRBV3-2	CASSQGAAHQPQHF
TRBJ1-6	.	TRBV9	CASSVDGGINSPLHF
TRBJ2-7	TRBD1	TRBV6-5	CASSYEDRGQYEQYF
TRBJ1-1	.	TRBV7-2	CASSQDPGRDKTEAFF
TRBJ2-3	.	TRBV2	CASTQKAGGTDTQYF
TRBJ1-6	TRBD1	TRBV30	CAWNRDRAPYNSPLHF
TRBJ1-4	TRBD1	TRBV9	CASSARDRGIRANEKLFF
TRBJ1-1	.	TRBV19	CASSILAGLNTEAFF
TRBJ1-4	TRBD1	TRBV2	CASSRGRQGIPEKLFF
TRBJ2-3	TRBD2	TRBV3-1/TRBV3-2	CASSQARLAGTDTQYF
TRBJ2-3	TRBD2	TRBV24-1	CATSDSLGLAGHTQYF
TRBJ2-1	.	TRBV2	CASIGNPFTHEQFF
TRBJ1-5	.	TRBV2	CASSDTGRGQPQHF
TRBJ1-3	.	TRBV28	CASGLNGDTIYF
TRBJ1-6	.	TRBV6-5	CASSYGGGNSPLHF